Given below is one T cell receptor beta chain in context. Its antigen is still unknown. This record comes from a study of T-cell reconstitution after alpha-beta-depleted transplantation in children. This sample's TCRbeta library carried unique molecular identifier barcodes. TCRdb re-derived calls from the PCR reads in MiXCR, one entry per CDR3 protein. The table has under 150,000 distinct CDR3 sequences, about 9.5% seen once. CDR3 length: 14 residues. Trimming took off 2 bases at V and 2 bases at J, with 9 bases between the two ends. The germline V gene has CDR1 MNHEY and CDR2 SVGAGI. Study observations and caveats: Fresh T-cell production supplied most of the T-cell counts and diversity seen one year after transplant. At around two months after transplant, the alpha-beta T cells were reportedly derived from several hundred expanded clones that came from non-depleted graft cells.

The chain carries TRBV6-5 and TRBJ1-1; no clear D. The specimen was PBMCs, mostly from graft donor cells, collected 180 days after TCRalphabeta/CD19-depleted stem cell transplant. The receptor was isolated from a girl less than two years old who had a stem cell transplant for combined immunodeficiency, so the T cells may come from the graft donor. This CDR3 reads CASSYPLHNTEAFF. The CDR3 nucleotides are TGTGCCAGCAGTTACCCCCTCCATAACACTGAAGCTTTCTTT.